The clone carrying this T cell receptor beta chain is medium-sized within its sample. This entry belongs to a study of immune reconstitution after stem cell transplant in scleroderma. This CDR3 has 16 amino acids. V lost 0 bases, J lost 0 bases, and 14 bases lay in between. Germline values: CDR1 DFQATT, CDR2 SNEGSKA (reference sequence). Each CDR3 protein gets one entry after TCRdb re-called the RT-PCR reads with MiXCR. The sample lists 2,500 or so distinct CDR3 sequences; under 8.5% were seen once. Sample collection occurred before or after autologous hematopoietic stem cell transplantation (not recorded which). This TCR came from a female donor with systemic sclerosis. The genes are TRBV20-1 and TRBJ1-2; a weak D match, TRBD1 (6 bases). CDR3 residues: CSARDHTGRTNYGYTF. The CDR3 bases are TGCAGTGCTAGAGATCATACAGGGAGAACTAACTATGGCTACACCTTC.